These 5 T cell receptor beta chains originate from one sample sequenced in a study of T cell responses to AZD1222 COVID-19 vaccine. The data were produced by immunoSEQ multiplex PCR, yet TCRdb's version contains in-frame clones alone and is incomplete. The table records some 120,000 clones, 88% of them present only once. The material sequenced was peripheral blood, taken on day 0 of MenACWY control vaccination. These receptors all come from an adult in good health.

This clone was picked up one time. V is TRBV18 and J is TRBJ1-1, with D unclear. This CDR3 is 15 amino acids long. V dropped 5 bases and J dropped 1 base, with 14 bases sitting between them. Germline-derived CDR1 and CDR2 are KGHSH and LQKENI. The CDR3 sequence: CASSFGGKRNTEAFF. In DNA, the CDR3 is TGTGCCAGCTCATTTGGTGGAAAACGGAACACTGAAGCTTTCTTT.

The rearrangement uses TRBV27 and TRBJ2-3; no clear D. The CDR3 consists of 14 residues. Germline lookup yields CDR1 MNHEY and CDR2 SMNVEV (reference sequence). The germline V and J ends were trimmed by 2 bases and 0 bases, with 6 bases remaining between them. Here the CDR3 DNA reads TGTGCCAGCAGTTTACAAACTAGCACAGATACGCAGTATTTT. The encoded protein is CASSLQTSTDTQYF.

The chain employs TRBV2 and TRBJ1-1; TRBD1 matches 9 bases. CDR3 size: 14 residues. CDR1 is SNHLY, CDR2 FYNNEI, per germline. Trimming took 7 bases from V and 5 from J; bases not matched to a gene: 8. For the CDR3, the DNA is TGTGCCAGCAAGGCGGGACAGGGTAGTACTGAAGCTTTCTTT. Its protein is CASKAGQGSTEAFF.

The gene calls are TRBV13 and TRBJ1-3; D remains unclear. This CDR3 has 16 residues. V was clipped by 3 bases and J by 1 base, with 13 bases between them. Looked up from germline, CDR1 is PRHDT and CDR2 is FYEKMQ (reference sequence). Written as DNA, the CDR3 is TGTGCCAGCAGCTTTGGTCAGGAGCCTTCTGGAAACACCATATATTTT. Its translation: CASSFGQEPSGNTIYF.

Details on this clone: A junction end diverges from the germline sequence, so it may reflect a read error. The rearrangement links TRBV7-9 to TRBJ2-6, with unresolved D. This CDR3 contains 12 residues. Germline CDR1 SEHNR, CDR2 FQNEAQ (reference sequence). The CDR3, as DNA: TGTGCCAGCAAGGGTGGGACCAACGTCCTGACTTTC. Amino acids: CASKGGTNVLTF.